The clone carrying this T cell receptor (beta chain) was counted a single time. This record comes from a study of blood T cell repertoires in COVID-19. Study context: Italy, Spain and the United States were the sources of the convalescent and acute COVID-19 samples. From T cells, B-cell-depleted T cells, or PBMCs came the material, which was cDNA or gDNA.

In the original workflow: By means of reference gene primer amplification, nucleated cell counts were estimated. Produced via immunoSEQ multiplex PCR; TCRdb's table is partial and in-frame only. V, J and clone size are those of that table, while D and trimming were read from the DNA. Here the sample spans about 170,000 clones, roughly 86% being singletons. This CDR3 is built from 15 residues. Trimming cost V 4 bases and J 4 bases; bases outside gene matches: 5. Germline lookup yields CDR1 SGHTA and CDR2 FQGTGA. The receptor was derived from a man aged 35 to 55 who had recovered from COVID-19. Sequencing was performed on peripheral blood. The chain recombines TRBV7-3 with TRBJ2-2; 8 bases match TRBD1. CDR3 DNA sequence: TGTGCCAGCAGCTCACAACAGGGGGGCACCGGGGAGCTGTTTTTT. The encoded protein is CASSSQQGGTGELFF.